What follows are 15 T cell receptor beta chains derived from one specimen sequenced in a study of T cells in Graves' hyperthyroidism and ophthalmopathy. From RNA transcripts, TCR beta CDR3 regions were amplified. The TCR CDR3 was amplified in a first-round RT-PCR using the HTBI primer set. TCRdb re-derived calls from the multiplex PCR reads in MiXCR, one entry per CDR3 protein. The repertoire consists of around 690,000 distinct CDR3 sequences, with roughly 20% occurring once and the leading ten covering around a third. What was sequenced was blood. The receptors shown here come from a man between 25 and 39 years old with Graves' ophthalmopathy.

This clonotype was observed a handful of times. The genes are TRBV29-1 and TRBJ2-7, with unresolved D. V was trimmed by 1 base and J by 6 bases, leaving 10 bases between them. CDR1 and CDR2 from the germline V gene are SQVTM and ANQGSEA. This CDR3 spans 12 amino acids. CDR3 sequence: CSVEGLAREQYF. The CDR3 DNA reads as TGCAGCGTTGAAGGCCTCGCGCGCGAGCAGTACTTC.

This clonotype was observed a few times. The chain employs TRBV28 and TRBJ1-2; D is ambiguous. This CDR3 contains 17 residues. Trimming took 2 bases from V and 3 from J, leaving 19 bases between them. In germline, CDR1 is MDHEN, CDR2 SYDVKM. The CDR3, as DNA: TGTGCCAGCAGTTTACCCTTCCCTGGTGGATTGGACTATGGCTACACCTTC. Translation gives CASSLPFPGGLDYGYTF.

This clonotype was seen repeatedly, ten times or more. V is TRBV3-1 and J is TRBJ2-1; D gene unclear. The CDR3 contains 13 residues. CDR1 LGHDT and CDR2 YNNKEL come from the germline V gene (reference sequence). With 4 bases removed from V and 6 bases from J, the gap between germline ends came to 10 bases. Here the CDR3 reads CASSRSKVNEQFF. The CDR3 DNA is TGTGCCAGCAGCCGCTCAAAGGTCAATGAGCAGTTCTTC.

This clonotype was found many times. The chain combines TRBV7-8 with TRBJ2-5, with D unclear. Trimming took 6 bases from V and 2 from J, leaving 7 bases between them. This CDR3 is built from 12 residues. Germline loops: CDR1 SGHVS, CDR2 FQNEAQ. DNA for the CDR3: TGTGCCAGCAGGAATCTACAAGAGACCCAGTACTTC. Translating gives CASRNLQETQYF.

The genes are TRBV2 and TRBJ2-1, with D hard to call. Germline CDR1 SNHLY, CDR2 FYNNEI. The CDR3 extends over 15 amino acids. V was trimmed by 6 bases and J by 3 bases, leaving 15 bases between them. The CDR3 region is CASSHPNFDYNEQFF. The DNA for the CDR3 is TGTGCCAGCAGCCACCCCAATTTCGACTACAATGAGCAGTTCTTC.

This clonotype was recorded a few times. The J gene is TRBJ2-7, the V gene TRBV5-1; 11 nucleotides line up with TRBD1. V lost 4 bases to trimming and J lost 4 bases; unmatched junction nucleotides: 7. Germline V CDR1 and CDR2: SGHRS, YFSETQ. There are 15 residues in the CDR3. As DNA, the CDR3 is TGCGCCAGCAGCCCATCCCGGGACAGGGGGTACGAGCAGTACTTC. This encodes CASSPSRDRGYEQYF.

There are a few counts of this clonotype. The chain has TRBV28 and TRBJ1-2, with TRBD1 as a possible D gene (5 bases). The CDR3 loop spans 12 amino acids. The V end lost 7 bases, the J end lost 5 bases, and 11 bases lay between the germline ends. The germline V gene has CDR1 MDHEN and CDR2 SYDVKM. Here the CDR3 reads CASNRDAYGYTF. The CDR3 DNA reads as TGTGCCAGCAACCGGGACGCTTATGGCTACACCTTC.

The rearrangement links TRBV6-2 or TRBV6-3 to TRBJ2-7, with TRBD1 matching 11 bases. The CDR3 length is 17 residues. V lost 6 bases and J lost 3; bases outside the gene matches: 13. The germline gives CDR1 MNHEY, CDR2 SVGEGT. The CDR3, as DNA: TGTGCCAGCAGCACCGGGACAGGGGGACGAAGTCTCTACGAGCAGTACTTC. It yields the protein CASSTGTGGRSLYEQYF.

This chain connects TRBV5-1 to TRBJ2-4; D is uncertain. V shed 1 base and J shed 0 bases, with 17 bases lying between them. The CDR3 sequence is 18 residues long. Germline CDR1 reads SGHRS; CDR2 reads YFSETQ. CDR3 amino acids: CASSLRARLNLAKNIQYF. CDR3 DNA sequence: TGCGCCAGCAGCTTGCGGGCCCGGCTCAATCTAGCCAAAAACATTCAGTACTTC.

This clonotype was picked up many times. The chain employs TRBV20-1 and TRBJ2-1, with D unresolved. Trimming shortened V by 0 bases and J by 6 bases, and 9 bases separated the two germline ends. Germline CDR1 is DFQATT and CDR2 is SNEGSKA (reference sequence). This CDR3 has 13 residues. The DNA of the CDR3 is TGCAGTGCTAGAGATTCCGTTGGCAATGAGCAGTTCTTC. Encoded protein: CSARDSVGNEQFF.

The chain recombines TRBV28 with TRBJ2-2; D possibly uses TRBD1 or TRBD2 (5 bases each). The V gene lost 8 bases and the J gene lost 5 bases, with 18 bases spanning the gap. Germline CDR1 reads MDHEN; CDR2 reads SYDVKM. The CDR3 loop spans 15 amino acids. The CDR3 nucleotides read TGTGCCAGCGGGGGATGGTCCTATAAAACCGGGGAGCTGTTTTTT. This translates into CASGGWSYKTGELFF.

The chain has TRBV24-1 and TRBJ2-5; D remains unclear. Germline V CDR1 and CDR2: KGHDR, SFDVKD. The CDR3 length is 16 residues. Trimming left V 5 bases short and J 0 bases short, with 15 bases between. The CDR3: CATSGPAMEYQETQYF. The CDR3 coding sequence is TGTGCCACCAGTGGACCGGCAATGGAGTACCAAGAGACCCAGTACTTC.

The V and J genes are TRBV7-3 and TRBJ2-1; 11 bases are shared with TRBD2. The length of the CDR3 is 15 residues. V shed 5 bases, J shed 8 bases, and the junction held 8 bases outside the gene matches. Germline CDR1 reads SGHTA; CDR2 reads FQGTGA. The CDR3 DNA reads TGTGCCAGCAGCCCCGGGACTAGCGGTATGGATGAGCAGTTCTTC. Translation: CASSPGTSGMDEQFF. Complete variable domain (other parts from reference TRBV7-3 and TRBJ2-1): GAGVSQTPSNKVTEKGKYVELRCDPISGHTALYWYRQSLGQGPEFLIYFQGTGAADDSGLPNDRFFAVRPEGSVSTLKIQRTERGDSAVYLCASSPGTSGMDEQFFGPGTRLTVL.

This clonotype showed up many times. This chain links TRBV2 with TRBJ2-5; D call uncertain. The CDR3 loop spans 13 amino acids. Looked up from germline, CDR1 is SNHLY and CDR2 is FYNNEI. With 10 bases removed from V and 5 bases from J, the gap between germline ends came to 17 bases. For the CDR3, the DNA is TGTGCCACAACCTCGAGGCCCCAGGAGACCCAGTACTTC. Translating it yields CATTSRPQETQYF.

This clonotype was observed many times. Here the CDR3 DNA reads TGCGCCAGCAGCCCGGTACCCACAGATACGCAGTATTTT. It is translated as CASSPVPTDTQYF. J is TRBJ2-3 and V is TRBV4-1; D ambiguous. The CDR3 has 13 amino acids. Germline lookup yields CDR1 MGHRA and CDR2 YSYEKL. V dropped 4 bases and J dropped 2 bases, with 7 bases sitting between them.